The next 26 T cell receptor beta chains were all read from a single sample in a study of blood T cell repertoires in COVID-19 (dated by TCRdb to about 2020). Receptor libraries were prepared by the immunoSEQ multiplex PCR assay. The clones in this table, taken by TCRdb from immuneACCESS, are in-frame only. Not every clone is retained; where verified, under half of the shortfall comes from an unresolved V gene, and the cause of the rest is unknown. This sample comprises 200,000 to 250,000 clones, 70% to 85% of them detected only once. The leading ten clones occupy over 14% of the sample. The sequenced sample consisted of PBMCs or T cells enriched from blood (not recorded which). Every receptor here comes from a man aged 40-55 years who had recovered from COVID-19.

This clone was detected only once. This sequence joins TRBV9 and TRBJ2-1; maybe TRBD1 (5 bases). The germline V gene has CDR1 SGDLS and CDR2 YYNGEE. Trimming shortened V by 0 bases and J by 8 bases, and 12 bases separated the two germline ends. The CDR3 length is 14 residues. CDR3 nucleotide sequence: TGTGCCAGCAGCGTAGGGGCAGGGATCGATGAGCAGTTCTTC. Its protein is CASSVGAGIDEQFF.

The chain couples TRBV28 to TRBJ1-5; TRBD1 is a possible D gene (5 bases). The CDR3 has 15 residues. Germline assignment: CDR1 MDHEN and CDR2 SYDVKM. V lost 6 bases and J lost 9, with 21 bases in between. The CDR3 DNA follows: TGTGCCAGCAGAAATCCCGTAGGAGGGGATTCGCCCCAGCATTTT. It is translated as CASRNPVGGDSPQHF.

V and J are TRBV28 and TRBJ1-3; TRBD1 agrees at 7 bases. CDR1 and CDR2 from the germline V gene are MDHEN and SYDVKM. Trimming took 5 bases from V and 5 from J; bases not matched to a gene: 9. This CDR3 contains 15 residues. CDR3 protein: CASSSPRQGRNTIYF. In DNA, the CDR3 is TGTGCCAGCAGTAGCCCGCGACAGGGAAGAAACACCATATATTTT.

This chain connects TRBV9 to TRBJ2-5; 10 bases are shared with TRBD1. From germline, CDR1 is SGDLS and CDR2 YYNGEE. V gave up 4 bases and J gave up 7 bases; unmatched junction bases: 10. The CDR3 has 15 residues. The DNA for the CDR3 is TGTGCCAGCAGCCTAGAGGGACAGGGGCTAGGGACCCAGTACTTC. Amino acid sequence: CASSLEGQGLGTQYF.

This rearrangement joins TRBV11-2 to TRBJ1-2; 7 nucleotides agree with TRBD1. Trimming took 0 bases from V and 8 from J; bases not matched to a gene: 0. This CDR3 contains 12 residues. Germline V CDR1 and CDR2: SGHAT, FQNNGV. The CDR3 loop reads CASSLETGGYTF. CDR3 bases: TGTGCCAGCAGCTTAGAGACAGGGGGCTACACCTTC.

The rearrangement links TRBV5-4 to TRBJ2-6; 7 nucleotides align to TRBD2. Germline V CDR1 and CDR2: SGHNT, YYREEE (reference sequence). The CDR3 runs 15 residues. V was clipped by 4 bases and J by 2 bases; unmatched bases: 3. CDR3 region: CASSPGGAGANVLTF. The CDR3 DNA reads TGTGCCAGCAGCCCGGGAGGAGCTGGGGCCAACGTCCTGACTTTC.

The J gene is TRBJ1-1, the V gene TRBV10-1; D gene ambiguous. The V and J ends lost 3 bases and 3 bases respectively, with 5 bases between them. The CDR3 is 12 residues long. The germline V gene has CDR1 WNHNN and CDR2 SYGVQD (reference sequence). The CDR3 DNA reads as TGCGCCAGCAGTGACCTCTACACTGAAGCTTTCTTT. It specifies CASSDLYTEAFF.

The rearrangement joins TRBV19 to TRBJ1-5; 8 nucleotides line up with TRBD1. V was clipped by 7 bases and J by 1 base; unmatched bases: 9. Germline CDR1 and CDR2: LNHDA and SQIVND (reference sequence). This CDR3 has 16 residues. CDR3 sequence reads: CASTLGTGYSNQPQHF. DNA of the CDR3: TGTGCCAGTACCCTCGGGACAGGTTACAGCAATCAGCCCCAGCATTTT.

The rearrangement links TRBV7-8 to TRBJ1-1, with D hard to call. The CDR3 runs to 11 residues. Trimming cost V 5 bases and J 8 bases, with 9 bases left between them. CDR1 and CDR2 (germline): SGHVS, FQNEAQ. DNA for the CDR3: TGTGCCAGCAGCCCCGCCCAGGAAGCTTTCTTT. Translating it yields CASSPAQEAFF.

The CDR3 sequence: CARGAQVGTEAFF. The CDR3 DNA reads TGTGCGCGGGGGGCCCAGGTTGGCACTGAAGCTTTCTTT. This chain joins TRBV30 and TRBJ1-1; the D gene is possibly TRBD1 (6 bases). CDR1 GTSNPN and CDR2 SVGIG come from the germline V gene (reference sequence). The CDR3 consists of 13 residues.

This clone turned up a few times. The CDR3 loop reads CASSSADRGQYSPLHF. CDR3 DNA: TGTGCCAGCAGCTCGGCGGACAGGGGGCAATATTCACCCCTCCACTTT. J is TRBJ1-6 and V is TRBV13, with 11 nucleotides matching TRBD1. The CDR3 has 16 residues. CDR1 PRHDT and CDR2 FYEKMQ come from the germline V gene (reference sequence). The trim removed 4 bases at V and 8 bases at J, leaving 7 bases unmatched.

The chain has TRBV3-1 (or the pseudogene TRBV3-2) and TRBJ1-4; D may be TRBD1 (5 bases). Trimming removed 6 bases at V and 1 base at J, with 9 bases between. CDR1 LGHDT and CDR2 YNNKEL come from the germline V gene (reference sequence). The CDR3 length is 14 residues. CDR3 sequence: CASRQQGTNEKLFF. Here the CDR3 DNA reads TGTGCCAGCAGACAGCAGGGAACTAATGAAAAACTGTTTTTT.

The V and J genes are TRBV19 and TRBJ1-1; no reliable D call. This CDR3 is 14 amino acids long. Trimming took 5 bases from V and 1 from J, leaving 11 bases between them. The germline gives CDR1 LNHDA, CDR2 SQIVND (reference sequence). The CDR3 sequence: CASSQQEGNTEAFF. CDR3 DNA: TGTGCCAGTAGTCAGCAGGAGGGGAACACTGAAGCTTTCTTT.

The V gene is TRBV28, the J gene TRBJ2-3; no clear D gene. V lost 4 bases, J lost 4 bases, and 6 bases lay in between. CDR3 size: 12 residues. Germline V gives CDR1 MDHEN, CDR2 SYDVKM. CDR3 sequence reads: CASSSLPDTQYF. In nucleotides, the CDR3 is TGTGCCAGCAGTTCCCTCCCAGATACGCAGTATTTT.

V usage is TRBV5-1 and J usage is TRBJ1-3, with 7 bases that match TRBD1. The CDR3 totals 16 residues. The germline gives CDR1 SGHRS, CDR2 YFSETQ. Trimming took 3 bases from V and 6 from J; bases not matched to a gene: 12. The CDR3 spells CASSWADRATLNTIYF. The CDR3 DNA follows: TGCGCCAGCAGCTGGGCTGACAGGGCGACTTTAAACACCATATATTTT.

CDR3 protein: CASSYSVDGSYEQYF. In DNA form, the CDR3 reads TGTGCCAGCAGTTACTCTGTGGACGGGAGCTACGAGCAGTACTTC. The rearrangement uses TRBV6-5 and TRBJ2-7; TRBD2 is a possible D gene (6 bases). V lost 0 bases, J lost 3 bases, and 12 bases lay in between. Germline V gene sequence: CDR1 MNHEY, CDR2 SVGAGI. The CDR3 runs 15 residues.

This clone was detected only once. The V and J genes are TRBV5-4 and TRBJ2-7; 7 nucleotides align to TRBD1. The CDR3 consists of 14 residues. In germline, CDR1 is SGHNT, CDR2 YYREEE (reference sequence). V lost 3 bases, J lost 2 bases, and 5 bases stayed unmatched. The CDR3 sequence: CASSSRQGPYEQYF. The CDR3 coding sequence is TGTGCCAGCAGCTCAAGACAGGGCCCCTACGAGCAGTACTTC.

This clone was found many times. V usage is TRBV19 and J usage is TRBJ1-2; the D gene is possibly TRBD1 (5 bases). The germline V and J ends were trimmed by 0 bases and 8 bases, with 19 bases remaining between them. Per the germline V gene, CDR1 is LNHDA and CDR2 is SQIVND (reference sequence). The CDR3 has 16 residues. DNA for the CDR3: TGTGCCAGTAGTATAGATCTCCTTACTTCGGGGGAAGGCTACACCTTC. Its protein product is CASSIDLLTSGEGYTF.

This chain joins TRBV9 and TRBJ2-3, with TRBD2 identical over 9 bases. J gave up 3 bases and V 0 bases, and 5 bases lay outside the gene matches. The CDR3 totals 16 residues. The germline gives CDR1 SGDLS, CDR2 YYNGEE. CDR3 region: CASSVADAGGTDTQYF. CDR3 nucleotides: TGTGCCAGCAGCGTAGCTGATGCGGGGGGGACAGATACGCAGTATTTT.

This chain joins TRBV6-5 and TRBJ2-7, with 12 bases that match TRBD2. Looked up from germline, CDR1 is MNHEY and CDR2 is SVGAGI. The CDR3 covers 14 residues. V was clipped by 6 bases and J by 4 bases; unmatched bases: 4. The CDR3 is CASSLLAGGYEQYF. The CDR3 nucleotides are TGTGCCAGCAGCTTACTAGCGGGGGGTTACGAGCAGTACTTC.

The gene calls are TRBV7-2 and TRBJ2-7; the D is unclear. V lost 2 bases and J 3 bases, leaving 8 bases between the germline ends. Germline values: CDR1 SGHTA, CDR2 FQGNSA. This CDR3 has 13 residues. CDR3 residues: CASSLSVSYEQYF. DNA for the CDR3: TGTGCCAGCAGCTTATCCGTCAGCTACGAGCAGTACTTC.

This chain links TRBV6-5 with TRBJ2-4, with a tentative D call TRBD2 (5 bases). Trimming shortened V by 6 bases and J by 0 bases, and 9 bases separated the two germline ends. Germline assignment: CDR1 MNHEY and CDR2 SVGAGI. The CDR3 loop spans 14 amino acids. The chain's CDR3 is CASREDGAKNIQYF. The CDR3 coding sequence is TGTGCCAGCAGGGAGGACGGAGCCAAAAACATTCAGTACTTC.

In DNA, the CDR3 is TGCGCCAGCAGCTATACCGGCGGGGAGCTGTTTTTT. Its protein is CASSYTGGELFF. The rearrangement uses TRBV5-1 and TRBJ2-2; D gene ambiguous. CDR1 SGHRS and CDR2 YFSETQ come from the germline V gene. Deletions cut 3 bases from V and 7 bases from J, with 7 bases between. This CDR3 comprises 12 residues.

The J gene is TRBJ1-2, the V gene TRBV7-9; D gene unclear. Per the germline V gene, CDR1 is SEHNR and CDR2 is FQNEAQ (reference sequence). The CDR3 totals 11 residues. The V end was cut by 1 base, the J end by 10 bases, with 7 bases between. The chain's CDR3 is CASSLGADYTF. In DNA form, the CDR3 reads TGTGCCAGCAGCTTAGGGGCAGACTACACCTTC. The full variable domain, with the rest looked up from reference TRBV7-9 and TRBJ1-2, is DTGVSQNPRHKITKRGQNVTFRCDPISEHNRLYWYRQTLGQGPEFLTYFQNEAQLEKSRLLSDRFSAERPKGSFSTLEIQRTEQGDSAMYLCASSLGADYTFGSGTRLTVV.

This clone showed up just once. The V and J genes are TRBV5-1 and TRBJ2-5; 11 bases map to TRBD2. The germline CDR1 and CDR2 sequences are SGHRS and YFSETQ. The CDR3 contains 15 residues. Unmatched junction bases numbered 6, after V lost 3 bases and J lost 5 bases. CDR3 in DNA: TGCGCCAGCAGCTCCACTAGCGGGGGCTGGGAGACCCAGTACTTC. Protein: CASSSTSGGWETQYF.

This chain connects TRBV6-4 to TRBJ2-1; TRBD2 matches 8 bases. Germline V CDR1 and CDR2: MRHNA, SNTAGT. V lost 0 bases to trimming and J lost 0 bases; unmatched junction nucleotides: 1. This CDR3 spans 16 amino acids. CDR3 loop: CASSDSSGSSYNEQFF. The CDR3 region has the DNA TGTGCCAGCAGTGACTCAAGCGGGAGCTCCTACAATGAGCAGTTCTTC.